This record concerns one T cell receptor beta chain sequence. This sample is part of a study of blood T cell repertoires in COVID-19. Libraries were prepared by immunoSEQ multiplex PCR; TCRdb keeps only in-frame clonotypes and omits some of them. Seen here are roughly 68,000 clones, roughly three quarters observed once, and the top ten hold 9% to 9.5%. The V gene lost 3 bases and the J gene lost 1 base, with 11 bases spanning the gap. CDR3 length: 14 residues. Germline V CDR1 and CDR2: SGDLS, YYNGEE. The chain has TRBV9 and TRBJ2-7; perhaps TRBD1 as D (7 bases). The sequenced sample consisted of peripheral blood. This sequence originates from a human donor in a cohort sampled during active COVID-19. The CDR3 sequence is CASSEGAGSYEQYF. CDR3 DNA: TGTGCCAGCAGCGAGGGGGCGGGATCCTACGAGCAGTACTTC.